Below, one T cell receptor beta chain is given with its context. Other DNA variants within this sample encode the same CDR3. As processed by the authors: Researchers report that nucleated cell counts were estimated from reference gene primer amplification. The assay was immunoSEQ multiplex PCR, and TCRdb's table has in-frame clones only and misses some. That table supplies the V and J calls and clone size; D and trimming were determined from the DNA. The data hold tens of thousands of clones, with 86% observed a single time. This sample was taken from a study of blood T cell repertoires in COVID-19. Study-wide context: The United States, Italy and Spain were the sources of the acute and convalescent COVID-19 samples. T cells, B-cell-depleted T cells, or PBMCs supplied cDNA or gDNA.

The sequence derives from a man aged 70 or older with active COVID-19. The sequencing input was peripheral blood.

The CDR3 sequence: CASSFRTSGHNEQFF. CDR3 DNA sequence: TGTGCCAGCAGCTTTCGGACTAGCGGGCACAATGAGCAGTTCTTC. The rearrangement joins TRBV7-9 to TRBJ2-1; 11 bases line up with TRBD2. The CDR3 spans 15 residues. Germline V CDR1 and CDR2: SEHNR, FQNEAQ (reference sequence). After removal of 3 bases from V and 5 bases from J, the junction contained 3 bases not matched to a gene.